This T cell receptor (beta chain) was sequenced during a study of patients and donors after allogeneic stem cell transplantation. As for this clonotype: A junction end diverges from the germline sequence, so it may reflect a read error.

TCRdb re-analysed the RT-PCR reads in MiXCR, keeping a single row per CDR3 protein. This table holds 920,000 or so distinct CDR3 sequences, roughly 17% found once. The germline CDR1 and CDR2 sequences are GTSNPN and SVGIG (reference sequence). This CDR3 is built from 12 residues. This TCR was recovered from a human donor who was either an allogeneic HSCT recipient or a stem cell or donor lymphocyte infusion donor (not recorded which). It is not recorded whose cells these are; they may come from a transplant donor. Sequenced input: blood, either unsorted or a sorted T cell fraction (not recorded which). This chain connects TRBV30 to TRBJ1-2; possibly TRBD1 for D (5 bases). Written as DNA, the CDR3 is TGTGCCGGGAGACAGACTCGCTATGGCTACACCTTC. It is translated as CAGRQTRYGYTF.